This T cell receptor beta chain was captured in a study of cytomegalovirus exposure and HLA in healthy donors (dated by TCRdb to about 2017). As for the study more broadly: According to an earlier analysis of 587 of the donors, 150 million to 200 million T cells yielded some 110 million unique TCR beta sequences and about 280 Gb of sequence data. Approximately 300 gigabases of sequencing data and roughly 80 million unique TCR sequences made up an early release that covered under 750 HLA-typed donors. Among the roughly 410 genotyped donors, 81% belonged to the genetic ancestry cluster associated with self-reported Caucasian donors. The study aimed to test whether signatures of past pathogen exposure could be identified by cataloging public T cell receptors. The study used immunosequencing to profile the T cell repertoires of several hundred subjects and linked those repertoires to cytomegalovirus serostatus. In addition to the first cohort of hundreds of subjects, a separate validation cohort of 120 different subjects was used. The study combined high-throughput TCR immunosequencing, statistical association of individual TCRs with disease status, and machine learning to predict cytomegalovirus infection status. In a later analysis, previously published TCR beta repertoires from several hundred donors were re-analyzed and high-resolution HLA genotyping was added so that TCR occurrence patterns could be studied. Rather than using new phenotypic data, the later analysis identified candidate immune exposures from TCR beta sequences and from how often those sequences occurred across donors. An earlier analysis of around 540 of the donors applied high-throughput TCR beta sequencing to assess whether each TCR beta V gene segment acted as functional or pseudogenic. Donor age, sex, ethnicity and CMV serostatus were compiled alongside the repertoire data. A later genetic analysis used genome-wide SNP genotypes for about 60% of the 666 donors, treating that subset as a discovery cohort. Every discovery cohort repertoire had been produced on one sequencing platform. HLA typing covered class I and class II loci at four-digit resolution. The number of donors typed differed by locus, with 629-630 for A, B, C, DRB1 and DQB1, 522 for DQA1, 600 to 610 for DPA1, and some 440 for DPB1. Several DR-DQ haplotypes were treated as single units for association and clustering because of strong linkage in the cohort. Among roughly 400 genotyped donors of the cohort, an average of around 240,000 unique TCR beta nucleotide sequences were sequenced per donor, around a sixth of them non-productive. What the authors observed across the whole study: The classifier was reported to diagnose cytomegalovirus status with high specificity and sensitivity in both the original and validation cohorts. In a later analysis, most CMV-associated TCR beta chains were found to appear HLA-restricted, with HLA associations seemingly driven largely by CMV exposure. Immune exposure information for the cohort was limited to CMV serostatus. Several of the top co-occurrence clusters appeared to be linked to parvovirus B19, influenza, CMV and Epstein-Barr virus, according to a later analysis. The cohort was sequenced for TCR beta chains only, and without alpha or paired-chain data the features that could be detected were limited. A cluster of highly shared sequence variants was judged likely to represent a technical artifact of the sequencing pipeline. Roughly uniform sequencing depth across donors was assumed in presence/absence analyses, although this assumption may not hold. V-gene and J-gene trimming of TCR beta chains was associated with a missense DCLRE1C variant in a later genetic analysis, and the association was replicated in an independent cohort. A few of the identified cytomegalovirus-associated TCR beta chains were confirmed in vitro to be specific for cytomegalovirus antigens. Most TCR sequences were seen in very few donors, while some public TCRs were found in many individuals. When HLA alleles, especially DR and DQ, strongly co-occurred, TCR associations were difficult to assign to individual alleles. A later genetic analysis reported fewer N-insertions in productive TCRs among donors in an Asian-associated ancestry cluster than the roughly 690-donor mean. An earlier analysis of several hundred of the donors showed that most TCR beta V segments appeared in productive rearrangements either about 87% or about 30% of the time, which broadly matched IMGT annotations. A total of roughly 160 TCR beta chains were listed by the study as associated with cytomegalovirus. Linkage disequilibrium might explain the correlated functional status among segregating V segments, but an unknown experimental factor could not be ruled out. In a later analysis, the rate of TCR association differed among HLA loci, with DRB1 alleles having the most associated TCRs and HLA-C alleles having the fewest. Because some donors lacked HLA typing at each locus, the association tests relied only on the typed subset. Over 15 rarely observed V segments, including chromosome 9 orphons, were excluded from the earlier analysis of about 610 of the donors because counts were too low. In a later analysis, 15,000 to 20,000 TCR beta sequences were associated with specific HLA alleles at a false discovery rate of 0.05. In a later analysis, HLA-associated TCR beta chains were found to be more clonally expanded and to have lower generation probabilities than equally common non-associated chains. A further reported finding was that TCR beta sequences accurately predicted the HLA-A and HLA-B alleles for most subjects in the first cohort. The authors suggested that the approach could potentially be extended to other disease states and immunological phenotypes.

The protocol used for the library was the immunoSEQ multiplex PCR assay. For the multiplex PCR, a mixture combining 60 forward primers for TCR Vbeta segments and 13 reverse primers for TCR Jbeta segments was used. The CDR3 region of rearranged TCR beta genes was amplified from genomic DNA by a multiplex PCR assay. The Illumina HiSeq System was used to sequence the amplified TCR beta libraries as 87-base-pair reads. In the source study's methods: A later analysis tallied around 80 million unique TCR beta chains across the 660 or so repertoires, and around 12 million of those chains were shared by two or more donors. To remove PCR and sequencing errors, raw reads were error-corrected and collapsed into unique sequences using a nearest-neighbor algorithm that merged closely related sequences. Alignment of CDR3 sequences to IMGT reference sequences was used to assign V, D and J gene segments. For a sequence to be retained, a match of at least six nucleotides to both a V gene segment and a J gene segment was required. A rearrangement counted as productive if the CDR3 had no stop codons and remained in frame with V and J, and every other rearrangement counted as non-productive. Following IMGT convention, CDR3 was defined as the stretch from the second conserved V-encoded cysteine up to the conserved J-encoded phenylalanine. Sequences without an unambiguous match to a single V gene segment were excluded from the earlier analysis of almost 600 of the donors. An earlier analysis of fewer than 750 of the donors classified V segments as functional when productive rearrangements were above 56.7% and as segregating when the standard deviation between donors was above 5%. A statistical classification framework was developed to diagnose cytomegalovirus status using the catalog of TCR beta chain sequences. In a later analysis, V and J genes were assigned by comparing TCR nucleotide sequences against IMGT/GENE-DB human TR gene sequences. In a later analysis, CDR3 sequences and most-parsimonious VDJ recombination scenarios were assigned using the TCRdist pipeline. In a later analysis, each TCR beta chain was defined by its CDR3 amino acid sequence together with its V-gene family, and reads lacking a unique V-gene family were excluded. To address suspected cross-contamination and a sequencing artifact, a later analysis removed roughly 580 highly shared, low-generation-probability nucleotide sequences. A later analysis calculated a clonal expansion index for each public chain from normalized within-repertoire ranks of inferred template counts. A later analysis computed generation probabilities with a VDJ recombination model fitted to out-of-frame rearrangements, and checked the results against IGoR. In a later analysis, hypergeometric tests were used to score TCR-TCR, TCR-HLA and TCR-CMV co-occurrence, with a repertoire-size bias correction applied to TCR pairs. False discovery rates were estimated in a later analysis by permuting HLA or CMV assignments 20 times. In a later analysis, co-occurring TCRs were grouped using DBSCAN, and TCRdist sequence similarity was added for clustering within HLA-allele-positive subsets. Co-occurrence clustering excluded repertoires with fewer than 30,000 or more than 120,000 public chains, plus five with anomalous nucleotide sharing. The table comes from immuneACCESS by way of TCRdb, which keeps in-frame sequences with V and J called. Part of the clones is missing from these tables; in studies checked, under half for an unresolved V gene and the rest for unknown reasons. The V and J calls and clone size were taken over from that table, and D and trimming were inferred from the DNA. Present in this sample are 75,000 to 100,000 clones, 6% to 9% of which were seen just once. The top ten clonotypes cover approximately 2.5% of the sample.

This clone was counted between two and nine times. Its antigen is unknown. It has no much larger one-base neighbor in the sample; base qualities were not kept. The cohort comprised some 680 healthy bone marrow donors. At the time of sampling, every cohort member was nominally healthy, though immune exposures that went unrecorded were likely present. The donor was CMV seronegative and belonged to the group of around 400 seronegative cohort members. A peripheral blood sample was provided by each donor, and peripheral blood mononuclear cells were used for TCR beta sequencing. The Qiagen DNeasy Blood Extraction Kit was used to extract genomic DNA from the blood cell samples. Input material: PBMCs. The TCR originated in a man aged 50 to 60 in good health and CMV-seronegative.

Here the CDR3 is given as CASSLGQLNSPLHF. Read as DNA, the sequence is TGTGCCAGCAGTTTAGGACAGCTTAATTCACCCCTCCACTTT. The rearrangement combines TRBV28 with TRBJ1-6, with a weak D call of TRBD1 (6 bases match). Via the germline V gene, CDR1 is MDHEN and CDR2 SYDVKM. The V and J ends are trimmed by 2 bases and 6 bases, leaving 8 bases between them. The cysteine opens and the phenylalanine closes a CDR3 of 14 amino acids. The CDR3 DNA has 42 bases and is translated from base 1.